The clone carrying this T cell receptor (beta chain) was seen only a few times. As processed by the authors: Estimated nucleated cell counts came from reference gene primer amplification. Only in-frame clones appear in the TCRdb table, and some are missing; sequencing was by immunoSEQ multiplex PCR. The DNA gave D and trimming, while V, J and clone size come from that table. The profile shows around 150,000 clones, roughly 90% of them singletons. The data were taken from a study of blood T cell repertoires in COVID-19. Across the study: Samples of COVID-19 (acute and convalescent) were obtained from the United States, Italy and Spain. In each case, the material was cDNA or gDNA derived from T cells, B-cell-depleted T cells, or PBMCs.

CDR3 size: 15 residues. From germline, CDR1 is LNHNV and CDR2 YYDKDF (reference sequence). V was pared by 0 bases and J by 9 bases, with 5 bases of the junction left unmatched. This receptor was obtained from a man in his 60s with acute or convalescent COVID-19. Sequencing used peripheral blood. The J gene is TRBJ1-6, the V gene TRBV15; 7 bases are a match to TRBD1. The CDR3 is CATSRDRDSSSPLHF. CDR3 in DNA: TGTGCCACCAGCAGAGATAGGGACAGTAGTTCACCCCTCCACTTT.